The TCR beta chain under discussion was sequenced for a study of cytomegalovirus exposure and HLA in healthy donors (TCRdb year 2017). Study-level background: An earlier analysis of some 600 of the donors reported approximately 300 Gb of sequence data and 117 million unique TCR beta sequences obtained from some 170 million T cells. To study patterns of TCR occurrence, a later analysis re-analyzed previously published TCR beta repertoires from just over 650 donors and added high-resolution HLA genotyping. In the later analysis, no new phenotypic data were used to find candidate immune exposures; instead, reliance was placed on TCR beta sequences and their occurrence across donors. A later genetic analysis took genome-wide SNP genotypes for about 60% of the roughly 670 donors and used that subset as a discovery cohort. The study combined high-throughput TCR immunosequencing, statistical association of individual TCRs with disease status, and machine learning to predict cytomegalovirus infection status. Along with the approximately 700-subject first cohort, a separate validation cohort of more than 90 different subjects was used. Of the 300 to 500 genotyped donors, more than 75% were placed in the genetic ancestry cluster associated with self-reported Caucasian donors. Class I and class II HLA loci were covered by the typing at four-digit resolution. The number of donors typed differed by locus, with about 629-640 for A, B, C, DRB1 and DQB1, around 500 for DQA1, about 610 for DPA1, and roughly 450 for DPB1. Alongside the repertoire data, information on donor age, sex, ethnicity and CMV serostatus was compiled. The study aimed to test whether signatures of past pathogen exposure could be identified by cataloging public T cell receptors. An earlier analysis of around 580 of the donors used high-throughput TCR beta sequencing to judge whether each TCR beta V gene segment behaved as functional or pseudogenic. The study profiled the T cell repertoires of around 700 subjects by immunosequencing and related them to cytomegalovirus serostatus. Across about 380 genotyped donors of the cohort, an average of roughly 200,000 unique TCR beta nucleotide sequences per donor were sequenced, and around 20% of those sequences were non-productive. Every discovery cohort repertoire had been produced on one sequencing platform. About 300 gigabases of sequencing data and approximately 84 million unique TCR sequences were included in an early release covering about 620 HLA-typed donors. Five DR-DQ haplotypes were treated as single units for association and clustering because of strong linkage in the cohort. Overall results and qualifications from the work: Most TCR sequences were seen in very few donors, while some public TCRs were found in many individuals. Some IMGT-functional V segments, including TRBV6-2 and TRBV6-3, could not be told apart with the 87-base-pair reads, so those segments were excluded. In a later analysis, the rate of TCR association differed among HLA loci, with DRB1 alleles having the most associated TCRs and HLA-C alleles having the fewest. The authors suggested that the approach could potentially be extended to other disease states and immunological phenotypes. In a later analysis, several top co-occurrence clusters were reported to appear linked to parvovirus B19, influenza, CMV and Epstein-Barr virus. Most CMV-associated TCR beta chains appeared to be HLA-restricted in a later analysis, and the HLA associations seemed to be driven largely by CMV exposure. Immune exposure information for the cohort was limited to CMV serostatus. A cluster of highly shared sequence variants was judged likely to represent a technical artifact of the sequencing pipeline. Roughly uniform sequencing depth across donors was assumed in presence/absence analyses, although this assumption may not hold. Three of the identified cytomegalovirus-associated TCR beta chains were confirmed in vitro to be specific for cytomegalovirus antigens. Linkage disequilibrium might explain the correlated functional status among segregating V segments, but an unknown experimental factor could not be ruled out. According to a later genetic analysis, donors in an Asian-associated ancestry cluster had fewer N-insertions in productive TCRs than the approximately 700-donor mean. Because HLA typing was missing for some donors at each locus, association tests included only the typed subset. A later genetic analysis associated a missense DCLRE1C variant with V-gene and J-gene trimming of TCR beta chains, and an independent cohort replicated the association. Only TCR beta chains were sequenced in this cohort, and the absence of alpha or paired-chain data limited detectable features. Strong co-occurrence of HLA alleles, especially DR and DQ, made assigning TCR associations to individual alleles difficult. In a later analysis, HLA-associated TCR beta chains were found to be more clonally expanded and to have lower generation probabilities than equally common non-associated chains. The study gave a list of 150 to 200 TCR beta chains associated with cytomegalovirus. A further reported finding was that TCR beta sequences accurately predicted the HLA-A and HLA-B alleles for most subjects in the first cohort. At a false discovery rate of 0.05, a later analysis linked 16,000 or so TCR beta sequences to specific HLA alleles. The classifier was reported to diagnose cytomegalovirus status with high specificity and sensitivity in both the original and validation cohorts. The earlier analysis of almost 600 of the donors excluded around 17 rarely observed V segments, including chromosome 9 orphons, because counts were too low. Broadly in line with IMGT annotations, most TCR beta V segments showed up in productive rearrangements about 87% or about 30% of the time in an earlier analysis of 587 of the donors.

Its CDR3 holds 12 amino acids, cysteine through phenylalanine. Solely the CDR3 DNA is kept, with 36 bases framed from the first base. CDR1 and CDR2 are read off the germline V gene (reference sequence) as GTSNPN and SVGIG. The cohort was made up of approximately 670 healthy bone marrow donors. All cohort members were sampled while nominally healthy, although unrecorded immune exposures were likely present. The donor tested CMV seropositive, placing the donor among the 310 or so seropositive members of the cohort. Each donor provided a peripheral blood sample, and peripheral blood mononuclear cells were used for TCR beta sequencing. Genomic DNA extraction from the blood cell samples was performed with the Qiagen DNeasy Blood Extraction Kit. The method was the immunoSEQ multiplex PCR assay. A mixture of 60 forward primers for TCR Vbeta segments and 13 reverse primers for TCR Jbeta segments was used in the multiplex PCR. Amplification of the CDR3 region of rearranged TCR beta genes was performed with a multiplex PCR assay on genomic DNA. Amplified TCR beta libraries were sequenced as 87-base-pair reads on the Illumina HiSeq System. In the original analysis: In a later analysis, some 80 million unique TCR beta chains were counted across the approximately 620 repertoires, and roughly 11 million of these chains were shared by at least two donors. Raw reads were error-corrected and collapsed into unique sequences with a nearest-neighbor algorithm that merged closely related sequences to remove PCR and sequencing errors. V, D and J gene segments were assigned by aligning CDR3 sequences to IMGT reference sequences. For a sequence to be retained, a match of at least six nucleotides to both a V gene segment and a J gene segment was required. Rearrangements were called productive when the CDR3 lacked stop codons and stayed in frame with V and J; all others were non-productive. Following IMGT convention, CDR3 was defined as the stretch from the second conserved V-encoded cysteine to the conserved J-encoded phenylalanine. Sequences without an unambiguous match to a single V gene segment were excluded from the earlier analysis of several hundred of the donors. In an earlier analysis of roughly 600 of the donors, a V segment was called functional when productive rearrangements were above 56.7%, and segregating when the standard deviation between donors exceeded 5%. A statistical classification framework was built to diagnose cytomegalovirus status from the catalog of TCR beta chain sequences. In a later analysis, TCR nucleotide sequences were compared against IMGT/GENE-DB human TR gene sequences so that V and J genes could be assigned. A later analysis assigned CDR3 sequences and most-parsimonious VDJ recombination scenarios with the TCRdist pipeline. In a later analysis, every TCR beta chain was defined by the combination of its CDR3 amino acid sequence and its V-gene family, and reads without a unique V-gene family were dropped. To address suspected cross-contamination and a sequencing artifact, a later analysis removed 592 highly shared, low-generation-probability nucleotide sequences. In a later analysis, a clonal expansion index was calculated for each public chain from normalized within-repertoire ranks of inferred template counts. In a later analysis, generation probabilities were computed with a VDJ recombination model fitted to out-of-frame rearrangements, and the resulting probabilities were checked against IGoR. In a later analysis, hypergeometric tests were used to score TCR-TCR, TCR-HLA and TCR-CMV co-occurrence, with a repertoire-size bias correction applied to TCR pairs. In a later analysis, false discovery rates were estimated by permuting HLA or CMV assignments 20 times. In a later analysis, co-occurring TCRs were grouped using DBSCAN, and TCRdist sequence similarity was added for clustering within HLA-allele-positive subsets. Repertoires with fewer than 30,000 or more than 120,000 public chains were left out of co-occurrence clustering, as were about 5 repertoires with anomalous nucleotide sharing. Drawn from immuneACCESS, this table holds only the in-frame rearrangements with V and J called that TCRdb kept. Clones are partly lost; checked studies trace under half to an unresolved V gene and leave the rest unexplained. V, J and clone size are those of that table, while D and trimming were read from the DNA. The sample table contains approximately 99,000 clones; only one count was recorded for roughly 83% of them. Clones ranked in the top ten supply less than 3.5% of the sample.

About this clone itself: Its target antigen remains unknown. Base qualities are not at hand, and no much larger clone is one base apart.

The receptor comes from a male donor in good health and CMV-seropositive. The sample was PBMCs. The rearrangement combines TRBV30 with TRBJ2-2, and TRBD2 aligns with 8 junction nucleotides. The DNA is TGTGCGCGGGGGGAGAACACCGGGGAGCTGTTTTTT. It translates as CARGENTGELFF.